The T cell receptor (beta chain) described here comes from a study of T cells in Graves' hyperthyroidism and ophthalmopathy. Regarding the study as a whole: Most thyroid-expanded clonotypes above 0.001 were also found in blood.

There are many counts of this clonotype. No antigen is known for it. The V and J ends lost 6 bases and 0 bases respectively, with 12 bases between them. Germline-derived CDR1 and CDR2 are ENHRY and SYGVKD. The CDR3 runs 16 residues. Amplification of TCR beta CDR3 regions used RNA as the template. TCR CDR3 regions were first amplified by RT-PCR with HTBI primers. TCRdb re-called the multiplex PCR reads through MiXCR, storing one row per CDR3 protein. The sample consists of a few hundred thousand distinct CDR3 sequences, roughly 15% of them appearing once. Blood was obtained at the first hyperthyroidism diagnosis, which preceded any ophthalmopathy symptoms. It was less than 13 ml of fresh peripheral blood that supplied the PBMCs.

The V gene is TRBV10-3, the J gene TRBJ1-6; possible D gene TRBD1, 6 bases. The material sequenced was blood. The sequence derives from a woman in her 40s with Graves' hyperthyroidism that later progressed to Graves' ophthalmopathy. The CDR3 nucleotides read TGTGCCATCAGAACAGGGTACGGCTCCTATAATTCACCCCTCCACTTT. Residues: CAIRTGYGSYNSPLHF.